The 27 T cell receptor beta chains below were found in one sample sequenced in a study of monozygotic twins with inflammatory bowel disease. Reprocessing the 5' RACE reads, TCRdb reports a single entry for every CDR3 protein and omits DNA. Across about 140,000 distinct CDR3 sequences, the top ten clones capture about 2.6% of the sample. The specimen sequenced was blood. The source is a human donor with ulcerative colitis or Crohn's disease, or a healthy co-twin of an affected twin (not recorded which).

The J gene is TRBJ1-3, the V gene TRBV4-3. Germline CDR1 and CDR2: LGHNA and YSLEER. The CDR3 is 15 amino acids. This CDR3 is CASSQRGTSGNTIYF.

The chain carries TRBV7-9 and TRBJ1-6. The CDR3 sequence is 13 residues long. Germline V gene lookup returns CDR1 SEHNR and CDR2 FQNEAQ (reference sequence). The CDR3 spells CASSSQSYSPLHF. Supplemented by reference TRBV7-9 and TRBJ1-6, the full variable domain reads DTGVSQNPRHKITKRGQNVTFRCDPISEHNRLYWYRQTLGQGPEFLTYFQNEAQLEKSRLLSDRFSAERPKGSFSTLEIQRTEQGDSAMYLCASSSQSYSPLHFGNGTRLTVT.

CDR3 region: CATSDLGPRDEQFF. This rearrangement joins TRBV24-1 to TRBJ2-1. Germline lookup yields CDR1 KGHDR and CDR2 SFDVKD. This CDR3 is built from 14 residues.

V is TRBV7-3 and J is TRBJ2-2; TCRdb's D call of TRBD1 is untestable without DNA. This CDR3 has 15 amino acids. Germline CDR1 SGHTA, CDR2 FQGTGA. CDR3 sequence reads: CASSVTGFGTGELFF.

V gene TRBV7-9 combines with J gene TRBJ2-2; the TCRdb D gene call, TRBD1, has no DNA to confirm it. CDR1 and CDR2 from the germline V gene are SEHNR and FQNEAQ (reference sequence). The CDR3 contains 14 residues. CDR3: CASSLDRSTGELFF.

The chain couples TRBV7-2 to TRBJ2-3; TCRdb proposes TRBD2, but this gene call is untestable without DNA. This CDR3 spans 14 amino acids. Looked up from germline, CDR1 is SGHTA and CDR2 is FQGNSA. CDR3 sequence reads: CASSLAGAQDTQYF.

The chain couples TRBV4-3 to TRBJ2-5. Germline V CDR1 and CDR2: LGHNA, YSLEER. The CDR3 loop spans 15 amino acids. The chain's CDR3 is CASSPSHLGQETQYF.

The CDR3 sequence: CASSLAGVNEQYF. V is TRBV7-9 and J is TRBJ2-7; lacking DNA, the TRBD1 call made by TCRdb goes unchecked. The CDR3 contains 13 residues. Germline V gives CDR1 SEHNR, CDR2 FQNEAQ (reference sequence).

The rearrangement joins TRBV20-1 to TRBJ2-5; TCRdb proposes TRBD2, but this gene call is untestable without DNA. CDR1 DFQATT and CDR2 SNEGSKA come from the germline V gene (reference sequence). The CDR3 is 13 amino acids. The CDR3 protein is CSARVLEGRPQYF.

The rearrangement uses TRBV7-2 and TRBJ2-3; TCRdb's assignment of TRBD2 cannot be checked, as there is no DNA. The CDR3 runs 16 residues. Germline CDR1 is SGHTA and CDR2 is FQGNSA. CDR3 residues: CASSLGSGGRTDTQYF.

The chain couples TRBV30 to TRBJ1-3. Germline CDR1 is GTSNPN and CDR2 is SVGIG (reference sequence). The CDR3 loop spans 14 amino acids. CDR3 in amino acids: CAWSAGSSGNTIYF.

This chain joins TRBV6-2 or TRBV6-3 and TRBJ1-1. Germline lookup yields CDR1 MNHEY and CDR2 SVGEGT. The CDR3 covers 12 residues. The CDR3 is CASSYAGIVAFF.

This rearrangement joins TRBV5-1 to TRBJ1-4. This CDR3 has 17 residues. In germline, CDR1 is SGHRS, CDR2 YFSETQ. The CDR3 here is CASSLSQTAATNEKPFF.

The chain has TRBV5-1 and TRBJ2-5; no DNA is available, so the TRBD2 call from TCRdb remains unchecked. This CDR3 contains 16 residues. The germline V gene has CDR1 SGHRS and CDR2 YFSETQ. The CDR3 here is CASSLFRRGYQETQYF.

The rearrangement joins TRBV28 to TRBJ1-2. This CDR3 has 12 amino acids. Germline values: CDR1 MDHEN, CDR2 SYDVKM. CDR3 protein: CASSLYAYGYTF.

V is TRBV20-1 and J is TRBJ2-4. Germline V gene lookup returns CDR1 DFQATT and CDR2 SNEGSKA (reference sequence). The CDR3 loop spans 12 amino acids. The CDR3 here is CSARGQKNIQYF.

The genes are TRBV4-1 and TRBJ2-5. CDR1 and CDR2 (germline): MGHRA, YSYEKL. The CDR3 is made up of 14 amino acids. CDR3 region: CASSQVGLLETQYF.

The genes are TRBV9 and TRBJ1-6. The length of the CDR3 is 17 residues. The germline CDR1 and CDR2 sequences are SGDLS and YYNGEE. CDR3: CASSVAGQTSYNSPLHF.

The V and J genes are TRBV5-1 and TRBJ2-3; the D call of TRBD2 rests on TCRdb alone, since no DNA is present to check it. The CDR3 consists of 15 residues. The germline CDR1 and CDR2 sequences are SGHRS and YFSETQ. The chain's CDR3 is CASSPLRRNTDTQYF.

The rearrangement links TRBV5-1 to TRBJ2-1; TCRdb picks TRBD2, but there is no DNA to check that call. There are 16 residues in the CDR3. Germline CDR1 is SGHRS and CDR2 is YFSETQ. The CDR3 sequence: CASSPDPRSSYNEQFF.

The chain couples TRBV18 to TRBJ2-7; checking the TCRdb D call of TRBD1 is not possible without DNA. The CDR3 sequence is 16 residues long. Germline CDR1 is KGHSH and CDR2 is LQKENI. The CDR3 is CASSLGTGTGIYEQYF.

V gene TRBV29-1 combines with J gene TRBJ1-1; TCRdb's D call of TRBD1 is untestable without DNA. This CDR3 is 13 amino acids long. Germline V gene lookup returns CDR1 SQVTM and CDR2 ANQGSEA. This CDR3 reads CSVRDSVDTEAFF.

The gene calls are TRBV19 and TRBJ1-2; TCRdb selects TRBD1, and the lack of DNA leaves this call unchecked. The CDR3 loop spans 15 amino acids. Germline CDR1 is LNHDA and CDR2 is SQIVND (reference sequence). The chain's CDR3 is CASTPGGDSIHGYTF.

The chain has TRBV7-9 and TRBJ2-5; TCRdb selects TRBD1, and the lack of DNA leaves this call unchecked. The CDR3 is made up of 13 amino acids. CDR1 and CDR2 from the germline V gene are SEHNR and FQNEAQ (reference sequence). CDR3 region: CASSLDREETQYF.

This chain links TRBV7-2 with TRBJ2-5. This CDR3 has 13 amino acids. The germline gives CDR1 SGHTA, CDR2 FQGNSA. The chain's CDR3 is CASSPETQETQYF.

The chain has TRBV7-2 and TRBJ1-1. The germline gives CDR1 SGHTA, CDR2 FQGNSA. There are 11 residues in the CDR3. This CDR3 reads CASSRVSEAFF.

The CDR3 region is CSAIGIAGAYEQYF. The V and J genes are TRBV20-1 and TRBJ2-7; lacking DNA, the TRBD2 call made by TCRdb goes unchecked. The CDR3 extends over 14 amino acids. Germline CDR1 DFQATT, CDR2 SNEGSKA (reference sequence).